The clone carrying this T cell receptor beta chain has just one count. Its cognate antigen is unknown. This sample stems from a study of a mutant IDH1 vaccine in newly diagnosed glioma. Study in general: Treated patients had a mean age of around 40 years and a sex split that was roughly 60% male and roughly 38% female.

Time point indicated: baseline, week 1 (first vaccination visit). As for treatment: pre-vaccination baseline after standard-of-care therapy. CDR3 length: 13 residues. The V gene lost 3 bases and the J gene lost 6 bases, with 11 bases spanning the gap. The germline V gene has CDR1 PRHDT and CDR2 FYEKMQ (reference sequence). Assay: immunoSEQ multiplex PCR; the TCRdb copy retains only in-frame clones and omits some. The sample holds approximately 52,000 clones, 70% to 80% seen once. Study findings and constraints: Pseudoprogression appeared independent of alterations in top peripheral clonotypes. Immune responses induced by the vaccine were seen in 93.3% of patients, spanning multiple MHC alleles.

The source of this sequence is a woman aged 40 to 55 with glioma. The chain joins TRBV13 to TRBJ1-2, with a weak D call TRBD1 (5 bases). Here the sequenced sample was PBMCs, taken from a glioma patient treated with radiotherapy, temozolomide or both. CDR3 protein: CASSFSGSDGYTF. The CDR3 nucleotides read TGTGCCAGCAGCTTCTCAGGGAGTGATGGCTACACCTTC. Supplemented by reference TRBV13 and TRBJ1-2, the full variable domain reads AAGVIQSPRHLIKEKRETATLKCYPIPRHDTVYWYQQGPGQDPQFLISFYEKMQSDKGSIPDRFSAQQFSDYHSELNMSSLELGDSALYFCASSFSGSDGYTFGSGTRLTVV.